The sample holds a few counts of the clone carrying this T cell receptor (beta chain). This sample is drawn from a study of control samples from healthy donors and cancer patients. The CDR3 runs 13 residues. Trimming removed 4 bases from V and 3 bases from J, with 7 bases in between. Germline-derived CDR1 and CDR2 are MRHNA and SNTAGT. Clones were read by immunoSEQ multiplex PCR, and TCRdb kept only the in-frame ones, dropping some. The sample lists roughly 190,000 clones, roughly nine tenths occurring once. Sequenced material: blood. The sequence was obtained from a man aged 25 to 40 in good health. The rearrangement joins TRBV6-4 to TRBJ1-5; D is uncertain. The CDR3 reads CASSASANQPQHF. The CDR3 DNA reads as TGTGCCAGCAGTGCTAGCGCCAATCAGCCCCAGCATTTT.